The 10 T cell receptor beta chains reported below all come from one sample, sequenced in a study of blood T cell repertoires in COVID-19. TCRdb's copy holds only in-frame clones and misses some; the assay was immunoSEQ multiplex PCR. The sample carries roughly 100,000 clones, 75% to 95% recorded once. Material for sequencing was peripheral blood. The receptors stem from a man aged 18 to 29 with acute or convalescent COVID-19.

This clone occurred once. This chain joins TRBV27 and TRBJ1-2; D is possibly TRBD1 (5 bases). The CDR3 runs 13 residues. Trimming removed 5 bases at V and 2 bases at J, with 9 bases between. Germline V gene lookup returns CDR1 MNHEY and CDR2 SMNVEV (reference sequence). CDR3 DNA: TGTGCCAGCAGTCAGGGTCCCAACTATGGCTACACCTTC. Its translation: CASSQGPNYGYTF.

This rearrangement joins TRBV10-2 to TRBJ2-1, with TRBD2 identical over 10 bases. V dropped 5 bases and J dropped 9; count of bases not matched to a gene: 7. The CDR3 runs 14 residues. The germline CDR1 and CDR2 sequences are WSHSY and SAAADI. The CDR3 here is CASSLAGGNGEQFF. The CDR3 DNA follows: TGCGCCAGCAGTTTAGCGGGAGGTAACGGTGAGCAGTTCTTC.

V is TRBV9 and J is TRBJ2-7; perhaps TRBD1 as D (5 bases). Germline CDR1 SGDLS, CDR2 YYNGEE. Deletions cut 3 bases from V and 4 bases from J, with 14 bases between. This CDR3 comprises 14 residues. CDR3 nucleotides: TGTGCCAGCAGCGGCCAGCCCCAGGGTTACGAGCAGTACTTC. This encodes CASSGQPQGYEQYF.

The chain couples TRBV3-1 (or the pseudogene TRBV3-2) to TRBJ2-7, with D tentatively TRBD1 (6 bases). Trimming shortened V by 5 bases and J by 3 bases, and 14 bases separated the two germline ends. This CDR3 comprises 14 residues. Per germline, CDR1 LGHDT and CDR2 YNNKEL (reference sequence). In DNA form, the CDR3 reads TGTGCCAGCAGCGACCCGGGACACCTCTACGAGCAGTACTTC. This gives the protein CASSDPGHLYEQYF.

The chain uses TRBV3-1 (or the pseudogene TRBV3-2) and TRBJ2-5; D remains ambiguous. The length of the CDR3 is 17 residues. Germline CDR1 reads LGHDT; CDR2 reads YNNKEL (reference sequence). V dropped 2 bases and J dropped 5 bases, with 21 bases sitting between them. CDR3 in amino acids: CASSQFVRSRVRETQYF. CDR3 in DNA: TGTGCCAGCAGCCAATTCGTGAGGAGTCGTGTGAGGGAGACCCAGTACTTC.

The chain uses TRBV12-5 and TRBJ1-6; D may be TRBD1 (5 bases). Germline V lookup: CDR1 LGHNT, CDR2 FRNRAP. The germline V and J ends were trimmed by 6 bases and 6 bases, with 12 bases remaining between them. The CDR3 runs to 14 residues. The CDR3 region is CASGLDRINSPLHF. CDR3 nucleotide sequence: TGTGCTAGTGGCCTCGACAGAATTAATTCACCCCTCCACTTT.

The J gene is TRBJ1-1, the V gene TRBV5-1, with no clear D. The CDR3 is made up of 14 amino acids. Trimming removed 1 base at V and 6 bases at J, with 13 bases between. The germline CDR1 and CDR2 sequences are SGHRS and YFSETQ. The CDR3 DNA reads as TGCGCCAGCAGCTTGCTCCTGGCGGCCCCTGAAGCTTTCTTT. Translated, it gives CASSLLLAAPEAFF.

This chain uses TRBV6-5 with TRBJ1-1; D is unclear. Germline CDR1 MNHEY, CDR2 SVGAGI. The CDR3 has 14 amino acids. V was cut by 6 bases and J by 0 bases, with 11 bases left in between. CDR3 sequence reads: CASRDGEMNTEAFF. The CDR3 DNA follows: TGTGCCAGCAGGGATGGGGAGATGAACACTGAAGCTTTCTTT.

The chain couples TRBV10-3 to TRBJ2-3, with 9 positions matching TRBD2. V lost 6 bases to trimming and J lost 5 bases; unmatched junction nucleotides: 6. This CDR3 is built from 14 residues. Germline loops: CDR1 ENHRY, CDR2 SYGVKD. The CDR3 sequence is CAISASGAVDTQYF. The CDR3 DNA sequence: TGTGCCATCAGCGCTAGCGGGGCTGTAGATACGCAGTATTTT.

DNA of the CDR3: TGTGCCAGCAGCGAGAGGACAGGCCTTAGCACAGATACGCAGTATTTT. As protein: CASSERTGLSTDTQYF. J is TRBJ2-3 and V is TRBV9; 7 bases align to TRBD1. From germline, CDR1 is SGDLS and CDR2 YYNGEE. The V and J ends lost 3 bases and 0 bases, in that order; junction bases with no gene match: 7. The CDR3 spans 16 residues.